Each of the 14 T cell receptor beta chains below was sequenced from the same sample in a study of cytomegalovirus exposure and HLA in healthy donors. PCR involved 60 Vbeta and 13 Jbeta primers. The table came from immunoSEQ multiplex PCR; TCRdb's copy has only in-frame clones and leaves some out. The sample lists roughly 120,000 clones; about 80% were seen once. The specimen sequenced was PBMCs. Receptors originate from a man aged 25-40 years in good health and CMV-seropositive.

The gene calls are TRBV9 and TRBJ1-2; 7 bases are shared with TRBD1. J was trimmed by 4 bases and V by 1 base; bases with no gene match: 4. The CDR3 sequence is 14 residues long. Germline assignment: CDR1 SGDLS and CDR2 YYNGEE. As DNA, the CDR3 is TGTGCCAGCAGCGTAACAGGGGCCGGCTATGGCTACACCTTC. Protein product: CASSVTGAGYGYTF.

This rearrangement joins TRBV19 to TRBJ2-2; unclear D gene. This CDR3 spans 13 amino acids. Trimming shortened V by 7 bases and J by 6 bases, and 12 bases separated the two germline ends. Looked up from germline, CDR1 is LNHDA and CDR2 is SQIVND (reference sequence). This chain's CDR3 is CASISVGSGELFF. Here the CDR3 DNA reads TGTGCCAGTATCTCTGTCGGGTCCGGGGAGCTGTTTTTT.

J is TRBJ1-2 and V is TRBV7-9; D possibly corresponds to TRBD1 (6 bases). This CDR3 region has 16 residues. CDR1 is SEHNR, CDR2 FQNEAQ, per germline (reference sequence). The V end lost 4 bases, the J end lost 3 bases, and 18 bases lay between the germline ends. DNA of the CDR3: TGTGCCAGCAGCTCTTTATCCGGGACACCGTACTATGGCTACACCTTC. As protein: CASSSLSGTPYYGYTF.

The J gene is TRBJ2-1, the V gene TRBV4-2; possible D gene TRBD2, 7 bases. Germline V gene sequence: CDR1 LGHNA, CDR2 YNFKEQ. Trimming took off 1 base at V and 8 bases at J, with 15 bases between the two ends. The CDR3 loop spans 15 amino acids. The CDR3 bases are TGTGCCAGCAGCCAAGGAAGGGGGGGGGCGCATGAGCAGTTCTTC. Translation gives CASSQGRGGAHEQFF.

The chain has TRBV5-5 and TRBJ2-7; weak D call: TRBD2 (6 bases). CDR1 SGHKS and CDR2 YYEKEE come from the germline V gene (reference sequence). Trimming left V 2 bases short and J 7 bases short, with 10 bases between. CDR3 length equals 12 residues. CDR3 nucleotide sequence: TGTGCCAGCAGCTTCCTAGCGCGGGAGCAGTACTTC. Translated, it gives CASSFLAREQYF.

This clone has more than one count but fewer than ten. The chain carries TRBV9 and TRBJ1-1, with D possibly TRBD1 on 5 matching bases. V was cut by 3 bases and J by 6 bases, with 15 bases left in between. Germline CDR1 is SGDLS and CDR2 is YYNGEE. This CDR3 is 14 amino acids long. In DNA, the CDR3 is TGTGCCAGCAGCGCTAGGGACTTTCAGGCTGAAGCTTTCTTT. This codes for CASSARDFQAEAFF.

The V call is TRBV30, the J call TRBJ2-3, with TRBD2 matching 13 bases. Germline V lookup: CDR1 GTSNPN, CDR2 SVGIG (reference sequence). J lost 2 bases, V lost 1 base, and 9 bases had no gene match. The CDR3 consists of 18 residues. CDR3 loop: CAWSALAGGPSPTDTQYF. In nucleotides, the CDR3 is TGTGCCTGGAGTGCACTAGCGGGAGGGCCCTCCCCCACAGATACGCAGTATTTT. Drawing the rest from reference TRBV30 and TRBJ2-3, the complete variable domain is SQTIHQWPATLVQPVGSPLSLECTVEGTSNPNLYWYRQAAGRGLQLLFYSVGIGQISSEVPQNLSASRPQDRQFILSSKKLLLSDSGFYLCAWSALAGGPSPTDTQYFGPGTRLTVL.

The chain has TRBV19 and TRBJ1-1; weak D call: TRBD1 (6 bases). The germline V gene has CDR1 LNHDA and CDR2 SQIVND (reference sequence). The CDR3 has 14 residues. V gave up 6 bases and J gave up 5 bases, with 16 bases separating them. The CDR3 nucleotides read TGTGCCAGTAGACGGACAGCGGCCCAAACTGAAGCTTTCTTT. Amino acid sequence: CASRRTAAQTEAFF.

The chain recombines TRBV11-2 with TRBJ2-6; 8 nucleotides line up with TRBD1. CDR1 is SGHAT and CDR2 is FQNNGV in the germline V gene. Losses at the gene ends were 3 bases for V and 0 bases for J; bases not matched to a gene: 7. The CDR3 length is 18 residues. CDR3: CASSFSTGAHSGANVLTF. The CDR3 DNA is TGTGCCAGCAGCTTCTCGACAGGGGCCCACTCTGGGGCCAACGTCCTGACTTTC.

The V and J genes are TRBV7-6 and TRBJ2-7; 8 bases line up with TRBD1. Trimming at V came to 8 bases and at J to 0 bases, leaving 3 bases not matched to a gene. This CDR3 is 13 amino acids long. The germline CDR1 and CDR2 sequences are SGHVS and FNYEAQ. The DNA of the CDR3 is TGTGCCAGCCGGGACAGGAGCTCCTACGAGCAGTACTTC. Amino acid sequence: CASRDRSSYEQYF.

The chain links TRBV7-2 to TRBJ2-5, with TRBD2 matching over 8 bases. The germline gives CDR1 SGHTA, CDR2 FQGNSA. The CDR3 spans 16 residues. J lost 1 base, V lost 3 bases, and 7 bases had no gene match. This CDR3 reads CASSLYAGTSQETQYF. For the CDR3, the DNA is TGTGCCAGCAGCTTGTACGCCGGGACTAGCCAAGAGACCCAGTACTTC. The full variable domain, rest sourced from reference TRBV7-2 and TRBJ2-5, is GAGVSQSPSNKVTEKGKDVELRCDPISGHTALYWYRQSLGQGLEFLIYFQGNSAPDKSGLPSDRFSAERTGGSVSTLTIQRTQQEDSAVYLCASSLYAGTSQETQYFGPGTRLLVL.

Regarding this clone: The junction shows a germline mismatch at one end, possibly a read error. The DNA of the CDR3 is TGTGCCAGCAGTGAAGACCCCGGCTCTGGGGCCAACGGCCTGACTTTC. Translating gives CASSEDPGSGANGLTF. V usage is TRBV6-1 and J usage is TRBJ2-6; tentative D call: TRBD1 (5 bases). The germline V gene has CDR1 MNHNS and CDR2 SASEGT. The CDR3 covers 16 residues.

Details on this clone: One junction end does not reproduce the germline sequence, and a read error may be involved. The genes are TRBV7-9 and TRBJ2-4, with TRBD2 matching 14 bases. The CDR3 extends over 18 amino acids. Germline V gene data show CDR1 as SEHNR and CDR2 as FQNEAQ (reference sequence). The CDR3 DNA reads TGTGCCAGCAGCTCCCTAACCGGACTAGCGGGAGGCAAAAACATTCCGTACTTC. Translating it yields CASSSLTGLAGGKNIPYF.

The chain joins TRBV4-1 to TRBJ2-7, with a tentative D call TRBD2 (5 bases). Germline V gene data show CDR1 as MGHRA and CDR2 as YSYEKL. CDR3 length: 13 residues. V dropped 0 bases and J dropped 6 bases, with 9 bases sitting between them. As DNA, the CDR3 is TGCGCCAGCAGCCAAGATATGGAGGCCGAGCAGTACTTC. It translates to CASSQDMEAEQYF.